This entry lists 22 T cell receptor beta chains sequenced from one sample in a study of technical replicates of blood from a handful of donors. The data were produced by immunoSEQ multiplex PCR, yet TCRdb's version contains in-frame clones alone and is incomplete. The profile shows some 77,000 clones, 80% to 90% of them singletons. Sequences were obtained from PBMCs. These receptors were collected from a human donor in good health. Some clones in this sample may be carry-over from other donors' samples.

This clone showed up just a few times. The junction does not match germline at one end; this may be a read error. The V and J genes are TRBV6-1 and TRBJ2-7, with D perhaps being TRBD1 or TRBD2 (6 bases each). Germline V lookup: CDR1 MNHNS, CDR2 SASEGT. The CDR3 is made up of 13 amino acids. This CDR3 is CASREGGGYEQYF. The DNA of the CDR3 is TGTGCCAGCAGGGAAGGGGGAGGCTACGAGCAGTACTTC.

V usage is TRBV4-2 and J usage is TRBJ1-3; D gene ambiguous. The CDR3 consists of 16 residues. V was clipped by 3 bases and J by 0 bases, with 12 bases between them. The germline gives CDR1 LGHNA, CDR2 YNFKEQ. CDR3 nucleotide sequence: TGTGCCAGCAGCCACGAACCGACAAACTCTGGAAACACCATATATTTT. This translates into CASSHEPTNSGNTIYF.

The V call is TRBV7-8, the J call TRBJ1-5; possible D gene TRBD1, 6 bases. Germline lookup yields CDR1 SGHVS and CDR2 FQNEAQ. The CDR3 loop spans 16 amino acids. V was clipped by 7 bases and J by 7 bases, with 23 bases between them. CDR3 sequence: CASIPTGFTSLQPQHF. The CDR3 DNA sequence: TGTGCCAGCATTCCTACAGGGTTTACCTCCCTACAGCCCCAGCATTTT.

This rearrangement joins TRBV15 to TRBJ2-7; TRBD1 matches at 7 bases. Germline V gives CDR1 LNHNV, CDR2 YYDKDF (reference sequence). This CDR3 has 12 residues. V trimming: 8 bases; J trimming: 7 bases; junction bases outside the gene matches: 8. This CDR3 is CATSIGGWEQYF. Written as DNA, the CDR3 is TGTGCCACCTCCATAGGGGGCTGGGAGCAGTACTTC. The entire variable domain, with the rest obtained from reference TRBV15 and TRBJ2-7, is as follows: DAMVIQNPRYQVTQFGKPVTLSCSQTLNHNVMYWYQQKSSQAPKLLFHYYDKDFNNEADTPDNFQSRRPNTSFCFLDIRSPGLGDTAMYLCATSIGGWEQYFGPGTRLTVT.

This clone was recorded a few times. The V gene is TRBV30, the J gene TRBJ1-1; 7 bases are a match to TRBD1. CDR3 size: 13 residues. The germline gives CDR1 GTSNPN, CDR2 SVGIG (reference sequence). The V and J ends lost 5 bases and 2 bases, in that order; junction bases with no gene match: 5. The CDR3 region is CAWLRQGNTEAFF. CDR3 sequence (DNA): TGTGCCTGGCTAAGACAGGGTAACACTGAAGCTTTCTTT.

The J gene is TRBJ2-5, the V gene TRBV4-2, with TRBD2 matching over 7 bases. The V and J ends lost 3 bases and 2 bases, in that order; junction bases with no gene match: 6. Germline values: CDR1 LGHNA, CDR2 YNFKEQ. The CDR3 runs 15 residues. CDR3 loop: CASSQITSEQETQYF. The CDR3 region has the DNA TGTGCCAGCAGCCAGATCACTAGCGAACAAGAGACCCAGTACTTC.

CDR3 coding DNA: TGCGCCAGCAGCTTGGAGTCTAGCCTACAGGGCACTGAAGCTTTCTTT. Its protein is CASSLESSLQGTEAFF. This sequence joins TRBV5-1 and TRBJ1-1; perhaps TRBD1 as D (6 bases). This CDR3 contains 16 residues. The germline gives CDR1 SGHRS, CDR2 YFSETQ. Trimming took 0 bases from V and 4 from J, leaving 16 bases between them.

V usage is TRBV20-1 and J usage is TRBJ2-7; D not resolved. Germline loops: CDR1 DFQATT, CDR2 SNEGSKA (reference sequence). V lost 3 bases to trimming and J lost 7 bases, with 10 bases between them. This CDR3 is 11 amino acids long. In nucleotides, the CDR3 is TGCAGTGCTAGTCTAGGATGGGAGCAGTACTTC. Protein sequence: CSASLGWEQYF.

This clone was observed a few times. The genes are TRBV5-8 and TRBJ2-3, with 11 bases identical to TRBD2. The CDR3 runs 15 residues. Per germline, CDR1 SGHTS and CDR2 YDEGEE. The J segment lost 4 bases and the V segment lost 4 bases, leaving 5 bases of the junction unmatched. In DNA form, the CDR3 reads TGTGCCAGCAGCCAGCGACTAGCGGGGCCAGATACGCAGTATTTT. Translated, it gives CASSQRLAGPDTQYF.

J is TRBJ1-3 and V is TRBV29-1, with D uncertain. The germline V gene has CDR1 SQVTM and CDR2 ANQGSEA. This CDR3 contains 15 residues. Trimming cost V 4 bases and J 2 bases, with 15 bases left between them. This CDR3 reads CSVVSPGSPGNTIYF. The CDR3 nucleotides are TGCAGCGTTGTGAGTCCGGGGTCCCCTGGAAACACCATATATTTT.

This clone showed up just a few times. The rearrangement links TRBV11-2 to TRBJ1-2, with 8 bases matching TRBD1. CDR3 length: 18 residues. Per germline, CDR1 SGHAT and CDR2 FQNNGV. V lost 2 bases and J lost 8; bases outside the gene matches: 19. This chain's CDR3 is CASSLFRFRKDRDRGYTF. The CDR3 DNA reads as TGTGCCAGCAGCTTATTTCGGTTCCGAAAGGACAGGGATCGGGGCTACACCTTC.

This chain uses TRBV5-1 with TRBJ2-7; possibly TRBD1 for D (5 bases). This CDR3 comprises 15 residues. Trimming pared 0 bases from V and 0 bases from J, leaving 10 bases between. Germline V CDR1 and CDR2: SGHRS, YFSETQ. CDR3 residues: CASSLATVASYEQYF. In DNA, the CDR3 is TGCGCCAGCAGCTTGGCGACAGTTGCCTCCTACGAGCAGTACTTC.

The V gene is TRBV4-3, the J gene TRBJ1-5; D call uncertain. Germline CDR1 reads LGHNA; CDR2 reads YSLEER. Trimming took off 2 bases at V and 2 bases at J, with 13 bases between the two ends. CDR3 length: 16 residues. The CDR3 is CASSQLYSGRNQPQHF. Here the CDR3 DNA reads TGCGCCAGCAGCCAACTTTACAGTGGGCGCAATCAGCCCCAGCATTTT.

This CDR3 reads CASSSPPGQGSQQPQHF. The CDR3 region has the DNA TGTGCCAGCAGCTCCCCTCCGGGACAGGGAAGTCAGCAGCCCCAGCATTTT. This chain links TRBV9 with TRBJ1-5; TRBD1 matches 9 bases. The germline CDR1 and CDR2 sequences are SGDLS and YYNGEE. Trimming at V came to 4 bases and at J to 7 bases, leaving 15 bases not matched to a gene. The CDR3 has 17 residues.

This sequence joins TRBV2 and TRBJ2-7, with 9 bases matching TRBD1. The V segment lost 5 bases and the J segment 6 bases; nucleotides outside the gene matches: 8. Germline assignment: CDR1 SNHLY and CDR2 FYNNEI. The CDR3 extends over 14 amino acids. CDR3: CASSTGTGRSEQYF. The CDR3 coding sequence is TGTGCCAGCAGTACCGGGACAGGGAGGTCCGAGCAGTACTTC. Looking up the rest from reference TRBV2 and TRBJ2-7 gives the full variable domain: EPEVTQTPSHQVTQMGQEVILRCVPISNHLYFYWYRQILGQKVEFLVSFYNNEISEKSEIFDDQFSVERPDGSNFTLKIRSTKLEDSAMYFCASSTGTGRSEQYFGPGTRLTVT.

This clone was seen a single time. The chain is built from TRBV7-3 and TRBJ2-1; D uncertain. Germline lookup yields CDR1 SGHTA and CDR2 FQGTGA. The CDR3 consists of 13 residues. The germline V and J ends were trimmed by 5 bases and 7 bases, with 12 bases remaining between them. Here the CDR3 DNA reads TGTGCCAGCAGCCTTCTATCCAGGAATGAGCAGTTCTTC. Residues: CASSLLSRNEQFF.

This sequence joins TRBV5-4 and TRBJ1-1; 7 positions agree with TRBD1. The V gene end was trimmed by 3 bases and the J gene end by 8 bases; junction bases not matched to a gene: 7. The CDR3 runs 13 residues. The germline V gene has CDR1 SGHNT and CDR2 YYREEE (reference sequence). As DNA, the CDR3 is TGTGCCAGCAGCTACGGGACAGAGCTAGAAGCTTTCTTT. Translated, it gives CASSYGTELEAFF.

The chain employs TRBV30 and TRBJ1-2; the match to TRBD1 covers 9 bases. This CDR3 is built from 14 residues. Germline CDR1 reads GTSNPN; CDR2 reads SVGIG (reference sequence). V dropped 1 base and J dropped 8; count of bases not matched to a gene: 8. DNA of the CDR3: TGTGCCTGGAGTGACGGGACAGGGAGTCGGGGCTACACCTTC. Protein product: CAWSDGTGSRGYTF. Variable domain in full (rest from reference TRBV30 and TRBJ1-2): SQTIHQWPATLVQPVGSPLSLECTVEGTSNPNLYWYRQAAGRGLQLLFYSVGIGQISSEVPQNLSASRPQDRQFILSSKKLLLSDSGFYLCAWSDGTGSRGYTFGSGTRLTVV.

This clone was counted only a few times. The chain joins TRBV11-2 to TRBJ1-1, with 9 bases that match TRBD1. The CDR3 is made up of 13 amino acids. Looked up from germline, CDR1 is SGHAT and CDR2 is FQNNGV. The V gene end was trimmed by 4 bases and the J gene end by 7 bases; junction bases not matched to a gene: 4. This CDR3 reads CASSYRGRSEAFF. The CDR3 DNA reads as TGTGCCAGCAGCTACAGGGGGCGGAGTGAAGCTTTCTTT.

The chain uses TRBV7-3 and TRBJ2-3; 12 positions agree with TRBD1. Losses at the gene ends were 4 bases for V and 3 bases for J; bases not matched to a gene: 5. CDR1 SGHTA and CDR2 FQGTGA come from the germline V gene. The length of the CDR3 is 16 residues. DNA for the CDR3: TGTGCCAGCAGCTCTCAGGGACAGGGGGCTACAGATACGCAGTATTTT. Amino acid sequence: CASSSQGQGATDTQYF. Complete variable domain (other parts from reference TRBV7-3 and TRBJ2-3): GAGVSQTPSNKVTEKGKYVELRCDPISGHTALYWYRQSLGQGPEFLIYFQGTGAADDSGLPNDRFFAVRPEGSVSTLKIQRTERGDSAVYLCASSSQGQGATDTQYFGPGTRLTVL.

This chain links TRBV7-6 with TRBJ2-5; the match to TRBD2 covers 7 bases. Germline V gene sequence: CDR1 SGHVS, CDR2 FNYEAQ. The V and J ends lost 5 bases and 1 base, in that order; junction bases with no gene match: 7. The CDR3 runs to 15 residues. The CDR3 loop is CASSVLTSAQETQYF. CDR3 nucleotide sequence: TGTGCCAGCAGCGTGTTAACTAGCGCCCAAGAGACCCAGTACTTC.

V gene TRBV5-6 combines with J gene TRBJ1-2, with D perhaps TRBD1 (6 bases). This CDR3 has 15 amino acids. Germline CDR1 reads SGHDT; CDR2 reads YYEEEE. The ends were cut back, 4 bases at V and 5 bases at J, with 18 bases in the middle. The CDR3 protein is CASSPKPGTSYGYTF. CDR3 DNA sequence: TGTGCCAGCAGCCCAAAACCCGGGACAAGTTATGGCTACACCTTC. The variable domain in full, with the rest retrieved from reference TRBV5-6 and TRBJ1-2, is DAGVTQSPTHLIKTRGQQVTLRCSPKSGHDTVSWYQQALGQGPQFIFQYYEEEERQRGNFPDRFSGHQFPNYSSELNVNALLLGDSALYLCASSPKPGTSYGYTFGSGTRLTVV.